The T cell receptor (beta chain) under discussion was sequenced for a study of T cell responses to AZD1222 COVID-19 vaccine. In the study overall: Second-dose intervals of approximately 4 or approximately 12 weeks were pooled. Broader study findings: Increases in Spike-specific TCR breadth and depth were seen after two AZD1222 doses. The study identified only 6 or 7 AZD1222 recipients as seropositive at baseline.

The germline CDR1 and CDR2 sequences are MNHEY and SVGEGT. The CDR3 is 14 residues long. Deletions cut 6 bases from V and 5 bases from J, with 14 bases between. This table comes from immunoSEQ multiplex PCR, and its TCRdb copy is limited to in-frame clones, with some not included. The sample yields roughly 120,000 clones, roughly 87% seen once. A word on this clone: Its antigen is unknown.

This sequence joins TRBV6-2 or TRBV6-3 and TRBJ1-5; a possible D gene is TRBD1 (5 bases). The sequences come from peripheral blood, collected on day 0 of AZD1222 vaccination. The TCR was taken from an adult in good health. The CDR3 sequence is CASSSQTAYQPQHF. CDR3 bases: TGTGCCAGCAGCTCCCAGACAGCATATCAGCCCCAGCATTTT.